The 13 T cell receptor beta chains in this list originate from one sample, sequenced in a study of T cell responses to AZD1222 COVID-19 vaccine. The table came from immunoSEQ multiplex PCR; TCRdb's copy has only in-frame clones and leaves some out. This table has about 110,000 clones, over 75% appearing once. Sample: peripheral blood, taken on day 0 of AZD1222 vaccination. All receptors come from an adult in good health.

The chain is built from TRBV6-2 or TRBV6-3 and TRBJ2-3; D is perhaps TRBD1 (6 bases). The CDR3 sequence is 14 residues long. Germline loops: CDR1 MNHEY, CDR2 SVGEGT. The ends were cut back, 2 bases at V and 3 bases at J, with 9 bases in the middle. CDR3 bases: TGTGCCAGCAGTTACCTCGGGACAACAGATACGCAGTATTTT. Residues: CASSYLGTTDTQYF.

A few counts support this clone. The chain's CDR3 is CASSVGGQGGDGYTF. The CDR3 nucleotides are TGTGCCAGCAGCGTAGGAGGCCAGGGCGGGGACGGCTACACCTTC. The J gene is TRBJ1-2, the V gene TRBV9, with a tentative D call TRBD1 (5 bases). The V end lost 0 bases, the J end lost 8 bases, and 17 bases lay between the germline ends. The germline CDR1 and CDR2 sequences are SGDLS and YYNGEE. The CDR3 loop spans 15 amino acids.

The V call is TRBV5-4, the J call TRBJ2-1; 12 positions agree with TRBD2. CDR3 length: 15 amino acids. CDR1 is SGHNT and CDR2 is YYREEE in the germline V gene (reference sequence). Losses at the gene ends were 4 bases for V and 10 bases for J; bases not matched to a gene: 9. The CDR3 reads CASSLPGLAGNEQFF. DNA of the CDR3: TGTGCCAGCAGCCTGCCTGGACTAGCGGGAAACGAGCAGTTCTTC.

The chain uses TRBV11-3 and TRBJ2-7; 7 bases align to TRBD1. This CDR3 is built from 14 residues. Germline lookup yields CDR1 SGHNT and CDR2 YENEEA. With V trimmed by 5 bases and J by 4 bases, 8 bases remained unmatched. Here the CDR3 DNA reads TGTGCCAGCAGCCGGACAGGTCTCTCTTACGAGCAGTACTTC. Amino acids: CASSRTGLSYEQYF.

This chain uses TRBV27 with TRBJ2-1; unclear D gene. This CDR3 contains 15 residues. Germline loops: CDR1 MNHEY, CDR2 SMNVEV (reference sequence). The V end lost 3 bases, the J end lost 2 bases, and 11 bases lay between the germline ends. CDR3 coding DNA: TGTGCCAGCAGTTTCGATCGGCAGCCCTACAATGAGCAGTTCTTC. Protein: CASSFDRQPYNEQFF.

The chain has TRBV2 and TRBJ2-3; 10 bases are a match to TRBD2. Trimming removed 6 bases from V and 4 bases from J; junction bases left unmatched: 7. This CDR3 has 15 amino acids. Germline values: CDR1 SNHLY, CDR2 FYNNEI. The chain's CDR3 is CASSLAGAVSDTQYF. The CDR3 region has the DNA TGTGCCAGCAGCCTAGCGGGAGCTGTGTCAGATACGCAGTATTTT.

This chain links TRBV5-1 with TRBJ1-4; D possibly corresponds to TRBD1 (6 bases). The CDR3 extends over 16 amino acids. The V gene lost 2 bases and the J gene lost 4 bases, with 15 bases spanning the gap. Germline CDR1 is SGHRS and CDR2 is YFSETQ. The CDR3 DNA is TGCGCCAGCAGCTTAGGTTCGGGGGCCCGTAATGAAAAACTGTTTTTT. It is translated as CASSLGSGARNEKLFF.

The rearrangement joins TRBV6-1 to TRBJ2-1; 8 bases align to TRBD1. CDR3 length: 16 amino acids. V was clipped by 2 bases and J by 4 bases; unmatched bases: 7. Germline V gene data show CDR1 as MNHNS and CDR2 as SASEGT. CDR3 in DNA: TGTGCCAGCAGTGAAAGAGGAACAGGGGGGTACAATGAGCAGTTCTTC. It encodes CASSERGTGGYNEQFF.

The chain uses TRBV27 and TRBJ2-7; perhaps TRBD2 as D (5 bases). V was clipped by 8 bases and J by 7 bases, with 18 bases between them. Germline assignment: CDR1 MNHEY and CDR2 SMNVEV (reference sequence). The CDR3 is made up of 13 amino acids. The CDR3 protein is CASRSSGGDEQYF. The CDR3 DNA follows: TGTGCCAGCCGTTCCAGCGGAGGTGATGAGCAGTACTTC.

V and J are TRBV30 and TRBJ2-7, with D possibly TRBD1 on 5 matching bases. The CDR3 consists of 14 residues. CDR1 is GTSNPN, CDR2 SVGIG, per germline (reference sequence). The V gene lost 2 bases and the J gene lost 2 bases, with 13 bases spanning the gap. Written as DNA, the CDR3 is TGTGCCTGGAGTAGGGGCGTGCCCACCTACGAGCAGTACTTC. Its translation is CAWSRGVPTYEQYF.

V is TRBV30 and J is TRBJ2-3; D is uncertain. Germline V CDR1 and CDR2: GTSNPN, SVGIG (reference sequence). V was cut by 7 bases and J by 4 bases, with 6 bases left in between. The CDR3 consists of 10 residues. CDR3 in DNA: TGTGCCTTCGATTCAGATACGCAGTATTTT. It specifies CAFDSDTQYF.

V and J are TRBV4-2 and TRBJ2-2; a possible D gene is TRBD1 (5 bases). CDR1 LGHNA and CDR2 YNFKEQ come from the germline V gene. This CDR3 is 17 amino acids long. Trimming took off 4 bases at V and 0 bases at J, with 15 bases between the two ends. DNA of the CDR3: TGTGCCAGCAGCCCCTTTGGTGGGGCTACGAACACCGGGGAGCTGTTTTTT. Translation: CASSPFGGATNTGELFF.

DNA of the CDR3: TGCGCCAGCAGCCTAGCCCGGGACAATGAGCAGTTCTTC. It yields the protein CASSLARDNEQFF. This chain uses TRBV5-1 with TRBJ2-1; D may be TRBD2 (5 bases). The CDR3 runs to 13 residues. Looked up from germline, CDR1 is SGHRS and CDR2 is YFSETQ. The V and J ends lost 4 bases and 5 bases respectively, with 10 bases between them.